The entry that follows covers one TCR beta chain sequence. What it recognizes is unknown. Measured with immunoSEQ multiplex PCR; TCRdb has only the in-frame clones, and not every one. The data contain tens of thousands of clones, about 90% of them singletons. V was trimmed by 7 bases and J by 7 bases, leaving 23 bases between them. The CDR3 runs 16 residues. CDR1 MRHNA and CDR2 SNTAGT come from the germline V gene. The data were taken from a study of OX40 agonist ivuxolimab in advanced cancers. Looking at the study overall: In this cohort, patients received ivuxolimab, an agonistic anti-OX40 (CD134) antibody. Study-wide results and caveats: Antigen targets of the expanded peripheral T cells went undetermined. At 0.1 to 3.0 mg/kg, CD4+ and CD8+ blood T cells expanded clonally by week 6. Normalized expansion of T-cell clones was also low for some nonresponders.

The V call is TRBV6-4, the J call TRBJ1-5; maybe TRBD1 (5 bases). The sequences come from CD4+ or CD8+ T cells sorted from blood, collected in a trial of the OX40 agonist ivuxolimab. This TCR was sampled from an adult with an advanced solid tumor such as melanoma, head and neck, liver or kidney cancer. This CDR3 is CASTSSGEGYSQPQHF. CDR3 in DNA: TGTGCCAGCACCTCCTCTGGGGAGGGGTACAGCCAGCCCCAGCATTTT.